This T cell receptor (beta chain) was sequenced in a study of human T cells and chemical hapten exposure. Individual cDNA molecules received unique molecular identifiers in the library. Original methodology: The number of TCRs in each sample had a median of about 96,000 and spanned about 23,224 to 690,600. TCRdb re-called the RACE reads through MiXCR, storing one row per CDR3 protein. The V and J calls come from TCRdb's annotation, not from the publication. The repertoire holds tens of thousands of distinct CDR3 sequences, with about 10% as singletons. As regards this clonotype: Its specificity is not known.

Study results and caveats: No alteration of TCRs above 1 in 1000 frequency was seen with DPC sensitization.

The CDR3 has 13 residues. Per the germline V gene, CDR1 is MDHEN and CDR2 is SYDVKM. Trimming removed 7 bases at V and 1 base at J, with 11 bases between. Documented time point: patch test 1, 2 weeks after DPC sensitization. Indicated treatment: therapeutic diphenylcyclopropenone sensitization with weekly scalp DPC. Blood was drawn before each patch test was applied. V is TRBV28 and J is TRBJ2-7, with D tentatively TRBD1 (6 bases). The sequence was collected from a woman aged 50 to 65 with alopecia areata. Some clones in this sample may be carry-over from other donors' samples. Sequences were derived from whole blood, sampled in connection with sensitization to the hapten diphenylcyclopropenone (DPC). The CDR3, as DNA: TGTGCCAGCACCCGGACAGTTTCCTACGAGCAGTACTTC. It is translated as CASTRTVSYEQYF.